This is a list of T cell receptor beta chains from one sample in a study of T cells after yellow fever vaccination. One entry per CDR3 protein, called by TCRdb with MiXCR from the 5' RACE reads. The repertoire consists of 400,000 or so distinct CDR3 sequences, with roughly 6.1% occurring once and the leading ten covering about 15%. Sequencing was performed on PBMCs, taken 5 days after the yellow fever booster vaccination. Receptors originate from a man aged 30 to 39 who received the YFV17D yellow fever vaccine. Each CDR3 is given with its conserved first and last residue. A D gene is named only where the DNA matches it firmly. Size values are once, few and many counts, or a class for expanded clones, and some rows have none.

CDR3 protein,CDR3 DNA,J gene,clone size,V gene,D gene
CASSTGTGRREKLFF,TGTGCCAGCAGCACAGGGACAGGGCGTCGTGAAAAACTGTTTTTT,TRBJ1-4,NA,TRBV7-2,TRBD1
CSAGEASGSYEQYF,TGCAGTGCGGGAGAGGCTAGCGGGAGCTACGAGCAGTACTTC,TRBJ2-7,NA,TRBV20-1,TRBD2
CSARARGQGDLFGTGELFF,TGCAGTGCTAGAGCCCGGGGACAGGGGGATCTGTTTGGGACCGGGGAGCTGTTTTTT,TRBJ2-2,NA,TRBV20-1,TRBD1
CSARSQEINEKLFF,TGCAGTGCTAGAAGTCAGGAGATAAATGAAAAACTGTTTTTT,TRBJ1-4,many,TRBV20-1,NA
CASLGDSNTGELFF,TGTGCCAGCTTGGGGGACAGCAACACCGGGGAGCTGTTTTTT,TRBJ2-2,NA,TRBV2,TRBD1
CASSYREGLGGELFF,TGTGCCAGCAGCTACCGGGAGGGCCTTGGCGGGGAGCTGTTTTTT,TRBJ2-2,few,TRBV7-8,TRBD2
CATSRMGLFDLPLHF,TGTGCCACCAGCAGGATGGGGTTATTCGATTTGCCCCTCCACTTT,TRBJ1-6,few,TRBV15,NA
CASRSDRVRTHTGELFF,TGCGCCAGCAGATCGGACCGGGTCCGGACCCACACCGGGGAGCTGTTTTTT,TRBJ2-2,NA,TRBV5-1,NA
CASSIGAGVNEQFF,TGTGCCAGTAGTATCGGCGCGGGAGTTAATGAGCAGTTCTTC,TRBJ2-1,NA,TRBV19,TRBD2
CASREVGADTQYF,TGTGCCAGCAGGGAGGTGGGAGCAGATACGCAGTATTTT,TRBJ2-3,many,TRBV6-2/TRBV6-3,NA
CSARSQGLEKLFF,TGCAGTGCTAGATCGCAGGGTTTAGAAAAACTGTTTTTT,TRBJ1-4,NA,TRBV20-1,NA
CASSGYDSRGETQYF,TGTGCCAGCAGCGGATACGACTCCCGTGGGGAGACCCAGTACTTC,TRBJ2-5,many,TRBV9,NA
CASSRAGANYGYTF,TGTGCCAGCAGCCGGGCAGGGGCTAACTATGGCTACACCTTC,TRBJ1-2,many,TRBV12-3/TRBV12-4,NA
CSARRPAGGTGELFF,TGCAGTGCTCGACGCCCAGCGGGAGGGACCGGGGAGCTGTTTTTT,TRBJ2-2,few,TRBV20-1,TRBD2
CATSGPTGLGANVLTF,TGTGCCACCAGCGGACCTACAGGGTTGGGGGCCAACGTCCTGACTTTC,TRBJ2-6,many,TRBV15,NA
CASSRKGQAHTEAFF,TGTGCCAGCAGCCGAAAGGGACAGGCGCACACTGAAGCTTTCTTT,TRBJ1-1,NA,TRBV3-1,TRBD1
CSARTRDSASYEQYF,TGCAGTGCTAGAACCCGGGACTCGGCCTCCTACGAGCAGTACTTC,TRBJ2-7,NA,TRBV20-1,NA
CASSLQYATNEKLFF,TGTGCCAGCAGCTTACAGTACGCAACTAATGAAAAACTGTTTTTT,TRBJ1-4,many,TRBV7-2,NA
CSAKGLAGPQEQYF,TGCAGTGCGAAGGGACTAGCGGGTCCCCAGGAGCAGTACTTC,TRBJ2-7,few,TRBV20-1,TRBD2
CASSPGGGSYEQYF,TGCGCCAGCAGCCCCGGGGGGGGGTCCTACGAGCAGTACTTC,TRBJ2-7,many,TRBV4-3,TRBD2
CASSQPSSGSFAQFF,TGTGCCAGCAGCCAGCCCTCTAGCGGGAGCTTCGCGCAGTTCTTC,TRBJ2-1,few,TRBV3-1,TRBD2
CAISLGLAGVGETQYF,TGCGCCATCAGCTTGGGTTTAGCGGGAGTAGGGGAGACCCAGTACTTC,TRBJ2-5,NA,TRBV5-1,TRBD2
CASSQDLGALYEQYF,TGTGCCAGCAGCCAAGATCTAGGGGCGCTGTACGAGCAGTACTTC,TRBJ2-7,few,TRBV14,NA
CASSSYIIPGDTQYF,TGTGCCAGCAGCTCGTACATAATCCCCGGGGATACGCAGTATTTT,TRBJ2-3,many,TRBV7-2,NA
CASSPTTQETQYF,TGTGCCAGCAGCCCGACAACGCAAGAGACCCAGTACTTC,TRBJ2-5,NA,TRBV4-2,NA